This is a list of T cell receptor beta chains from one sample in a study of Tregs in tolerant kidney transplant recipients. Produced via immunoSEQ multiplex PCR; TCRdb's table is partial and in-frame only. Seen here are some 70,000 clones, around nine tenths observed once, and the top ten hold about 10%. The source was CD8+ T cells from blood, collected before the transplant. Receptors were obtained from a human donor who received a combined kidney and bone marrow transplant. CDR3s include the opening cysteine and the closing phenylalanine or tryptophan. Fields, in order: J gene, clone size, D gene, V gene, CDR3 protein, CDR3 DNA. A D gene is named only where the DNA matches it firmly. Expanded clones are given a class, and other clones once, few, many or no size at all.

TRBJ1-1	-	-	TRBV4-1	CASSRSGTEAFF	TGCGCCAGCAGCCGGTCGGGCACTGAAGCTTTCTTT
TRBJ2-7	-	TRBD2	TRBV13	CASSRRLAGGTYEQYF	TGTGCCAGCAGCCGGCGGCTAGCGGGGGGGACCTACGAGCAGTACTTC
TRBJ2-1	-	TRBD2	TRBV11-3	CASSLREWNNEQFF	TGTGCCAGCAGCTTGCGGGAGTGGAACAATGAGCAGTTCTTC
TRBJ1-1	-	-	TRBV19	CASSSGYIVYTEAFF	TGTGCCAGTAGTTCGGGTTATATAGTGTACACTGAAGCTTTCTTT
TRBJ1-6	-	-	TRBV30	CAWSVREVVYNSPLHF	TGTGCCTGGAGTGTACGGGAGGTCGTCTATAATTCCCCCCTCCACTTT
TRBJ2-5	-	-	TRBV5-4	CASRTGVEETQYF	TGTGCCAGCCGCACAGGAGTGGAAGAGACCCAGTACTTC
TRBJ2-3	-	TRBD2	TRBV4-3	CASSQGLADTQYF	TGCGCCAGCAGCCAGGGACTAGCGGATACGCAGTATTTT
TRBJ1-3	-	TRBD1	TRBV6-1	CASSVLDRTSSGNTIYF	TGTGCCAGCAGTGTCCTGGACAGGACGTCCTCTGGAAACACCATATATTTT
TRBJ2-5	-	-	TRBV18	CASSPVNSNSQETQYF	TGTGCCAGCTCACCAGTGAACTCAAATAGCCAAGAGACCCAGTACTTC
TRBJ2-7	-	-	TRBV5-4	CASSLAGLGEQYF	TGTGCCAGCAGCTTGGCGGGATTGGGCGAGCAGTACTTC
TRBJ2-1	-	-	TRBV29-1	CSVISRYEQFF	TGCAGCGTGATTTCGCGCTATGAGCAGTTCTTC
TRBJ1-1	-	-	TRBV9	CASSGAEGMMNTEAFF	TGTGCCAGCAGCGGTGCGGAGGGGATGATGAACACTGAAGCTTTCTTT
TRBJ1-1	-	-	TRBV19	CASSISRGGTEAFF	TGTGCCAGTAGTATATCCAGGGGTGGGACTGAAGCTTTCTTT
TRBJ2-2	-	-	TRBV11-2	CASSPKTRGTGELFF	TGTGCCAGCAGCCCAAAAACCAGGGGAACCGGGGAGCTGTTTTTT
TRBJ2-3	-	TRBD1	TRBV7-3	CASSSKTGADTQYF	TGTGCCAGCAGCTCAAAGACAGGGGCCGATACGCAGTATTTT
TRBJ2-1	-	-	TRBV9	CASSVSGQQFF	TGTGCCAGCAGCGTCAGCGGGCAGCAGTTCTTC
TRBJ1-1	-	TRBD1	TRBV14	CASSQDPGTEAFF	TGTGCCAGCAGCCAAGACCCAGGGACAGAGGCTTTCTTT
TRBJ2-7	-	TRBD1	TRBV13	CASSSTGAGYEQYF	TGTGCCAGCAGCTCGACAGGGGCTGGGTACGAGCAGTACTTC
TRBJ2-6	-	-	TRBV27	CASSLYPPSSGANVLTF	TGTGCCAGCAGTTTATATCCCCCGTCCTCTGGGGCCAACGTCCTGACTTTC
TRBJ1-1	-	-	TRBV6-5	CASSRGNTEAFF	TGTGCCAGCAGCAGGGGGAACACTGAAGCTTTCTTT
TRBJ2-6	-	TRBD1	TRBV4-3	CASSQFDRGSGANVLTF	TGCGCCAGCAGCCAATTTGACAGGGGTAGTGGGGCCAACGTCCTGACTTTC
TRBJ2-7	-	TRBD2	TRBV7-2	CASSWVAGGSLDEQYF	TGTGCCAGCAGCTGGGTAGCGGGGGGCTCCCTCGACGAGCAGTACTTC
TRBJ2-7	-	TRBD1	TRBV5-5	CASSGDSYEQYF	TGTGCCAGCAGCGGGGACAGCTACGAGCAGTACTTC
TRBJ2-1	-	-	TRBV12-5	CASGLPRGGIGEQFF	TGTGCTAGTGGTTTGCCACGGGGCGGGATTGGTGAGCAGTTCTTC
TRBJ1-2	-	TRBD1	TRBV13	CASSSFRTGDYGYTF	TGTGCCAGCAGCTCCTTTCGGACAGGTGACTATGGCTACACCTTC
TRBJ1-4	-	-	TRBV11-2	CASSLEVSGFDEKLFF	TGTGCCAGCAGCTTAGAGGTTTCAGGGTTCGATGAAAAACTGTTTTTT
TRBJ2-2	-	TRBD1	TRBV9	CASSVWTGGTGELFF	TGTGCCAGCAGCGTATGGACAGGGGGGACCGGGGAGCTGTTTTTT
TRBJ1-5	-	TRBD1	TRBV4-1	CASSLGTGVIQPQHF	TGCGCCAGCAGCTTGGGGACAGGGGTGATTCAGCCCCAGCATTTT
TRBJ1-1	-	TRBD1	TRBV4-3	CASSQVQGNRGEAFF	TGCGCCAGCAGCCAAGTGCAGGGGAACAGGGGTGAAGCTTTCTTT
TRBJ1-5	-	-	TRBV2	CASSEAPRGQPQHF	TGTGCCAGCAGTGAAGCGCCCCGGGGACAGCCCCAGCATTTT
TRBJ2-1	-	TRBD2	TRBV7-9	CASSPGLAVDNEQFF	TGTGCCAGCAGCCCGGGACTAGCGGTGGACAATGAGCAGTTCTTC
TRBJ2-7	-	-	TRBV27	CASSSTLSGYEQYF	TGTGCCAGCAGTTCAACCCTATCAGGGTACGAGCAGTACTTC
TRBJ2-5	-	TRBD2	TRBV4-3	CASSHLAGGVGETQYF	TGCGCCAGCAGCCACTTAGCGGGGGGGGTTGGAGAGACCCAGTACTTC
TRBJ2-7	-	TRBD2	TRBV7-8	CASSPESGDYEQYF	TGTGCCAGCAGCCCGGAGAGCGGGGACTACGAGCAGTACTTC
TRBJ1-4	once	-	TRBV13	CASSLGQVLANEKLFF	TGTGCCAGCAGCTTAGGACAGGTCCTAGCTAATGAAAAACTGTTTTTT
TRBJ2-7	-	-	TRBV5-1	CASSLGQGLSEQYF	TGCGCCAGCAGCTTGGGGCAGGGCTTATCGGAGCAGTACTTC
TRBJ2-5	-	-	TRBV11-1	CASSFYFAGQQETQYF	TGTGCCAGCAGCTTTTATTTCGCGGGTCAACAAGAGACCCAGTACTTC
TRBJ2-7	-	-	TRBV19	CASSPSASAAYEQYF	TGTGCCAGTAGTCCCTCCGCTAGCGCCGCCTACGAGCAGTACTTC
TRBJ1-5	few	-	TRBV2	CASRSRGGNQPQHF	TGTGCCAGCAGATCCAGGGGCGGGAATCAGCCCCAGCATTTT
TRBJ1-2	few	-	TRBV5-4	CASSPTANYGYTF	TGTGCCAGCAGCCCGACAGCTAACTATGGCTACACCTTC
TRBJ2-3	-	-	TRBV4-2	CASSHFPPSAPVTDTQYF	TGTGCCAGCAGCCACTTCCCGCCTTCAGCGCCGGTCACAGATACGCAGTATTTT
TRBJ2-7	-	-	TRBV30	CAWSGGRGTYEQYF	TGTGCCTGGAGCGGGGGTCGGGGTACCTACGAGCAGTACTTC
TRBJ1-4	few	-	TRBV5-1	CASSTGDWGEKLFF	TGCGCCAGCAGCACGGGGGACTGGGGGGAAAAACTGTTTTTT
TRBJ2-7	-	-	TRBV9	CASSVGSGTLAEQYF	TGTGCCAGCAGCGTAGGAAGCGGGACACTCGCCGAGCAGTACTTC
TRBJ2-7	-	-	TRBV13	CASSLNRYEQYF	TGTGCCAGCAGCTTGAACAGGTACGAGCAGTACTTC
TRBJ1-2	once	-	TRBV4-3	CASSQDWGGEYGYTF	TGCGCCAGCAGCCAAGATTGGGGGGGGGAGTATGGCTACACCTTC
TRBJ2-3	once	-	TRBV19	CASSIDGSTDTQYF	TGTGCCAGTAGTATAGACGGGAGCACAGATACGCAGTATTTT
TRBJ2-7	-	-	TRBV2	CARNRVSYEQYF	TGTGCCAGGAACAGGGTCTCCTACGAGCAGTACTTC
TRBJ1-3	-	-	TRBV6-1	CASRGGFLGNTIYF	TGTGCCAGCAGGGGGGGTTTCCTTGGAAACACCATATATTTT
TRBJ2-1	-	TRBD2	TRBV30	CAWGTSGRGEQFF	TGTGCCTGGGGGACTAGCGGGAGGGGTGAGCAGTTCTTC
TRBJ2-7	-	-	TRBV27	CASSSSPYEQYF	TGTGCCAGCAGTTCGAGCCCCTACGAGCAGTACTTC
TRBJ1-3	few	-	TRBV5-6	CASSVGLGNTIYF	TGTGCCAGCAGCGTCGGTTTAGGAAACACCATATATTTT
TRBJ1-1	-	TRBD1	TRBV5-5	CASGLQGAYGLTEAFF	TGTGCCAGCGGACTCCAGGGGGCTTATGGGCTAACCGAAGCTTTCTTT
TRBJ2-1	-	-	TRBV27	CASSFLWKSVTEQFF	TGTGCCAGCAGTTTTTTATGGAAGAGCGTTACTGAGCAGTTCTTC
TRBJ2-2	-	-	TRBV13	CATPAGLNTGELFF	TGTGCCACCCCGGCGGGGTTGAACACCGGGGAGCTGTTTTTT
TRBJ2-1	-	TRBD2	TRBV4-3	CASSQNSGGAWEQFF	TGCGCCAGCAGCCAGAATAGCGGGGGGGCCTGGGAGCAGTTCTTC
TRBJ2-2	-	-	TRBV18	CASSLTPGSNTGELFF	TGTGCCAGCTCACTCACTCCAGGGTCCAACACCGGGGAGCTGTTTTTT